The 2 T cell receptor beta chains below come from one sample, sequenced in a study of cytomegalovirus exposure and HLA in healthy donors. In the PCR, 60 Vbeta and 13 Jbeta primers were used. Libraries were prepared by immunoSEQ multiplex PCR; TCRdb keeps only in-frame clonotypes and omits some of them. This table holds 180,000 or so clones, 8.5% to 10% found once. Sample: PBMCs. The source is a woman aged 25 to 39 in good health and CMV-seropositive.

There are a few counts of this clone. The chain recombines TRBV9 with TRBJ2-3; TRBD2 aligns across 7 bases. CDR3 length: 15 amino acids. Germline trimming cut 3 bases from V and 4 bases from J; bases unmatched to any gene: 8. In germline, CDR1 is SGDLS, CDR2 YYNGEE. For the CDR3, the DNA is TGTGCCAGCAGCGCGTCCGGGGGGAGGGCAGATACGCAGTATTTT. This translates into CASSASGGRADTQYF.

CDR3 sequence reads: CASSGGTAGGETQYF. The CDR3 nucleotides read TGTGCCAGCAGTGGCGGGACAGCCGGTGGGGAGACCCAGTACTTC. The chain has TRBV5-4 and TRBJ2-5, with D tentatively TRBD1 (7 bases). Germline V gene lookup returns CDR1 SGHNT and CDR2 YYREEE (reference sequence). The CDR3 totals 15 residues. The V gene lost 5 bases and the J gene lost 5 bases, with 19 bases spanning the gap.